This is a list of T cell receptor beta chains from one sample in a study of blood T cell repertoires in COVID-19. Produced via immunoSEQ multiplex PCR; TCRdb's table is partial and in-frame only. Among around 83,000 clones listed, around 84% were seen once. Sequencing was done on a sample of peripheral blood. All receptors come from a man older than 75 with active or convalescent COVID-19. Both conserved end residues are part of each CDR3. D genes are given only for firm matches. Rows give clone size only sometimes, using once, few, many, or a class for an expanded clone.

TGTGCCAGTAGACGACAGCCTAAGACGAACACCGGGGAGCTGTTTTTT CASRRQPKTNTGELFF TRBJ2-2 - - TRBV19
TGTGCCAGCAGCCCCCGGGACGGCAGAAGCGGGGAGAACACCGGGGAGCTGTTTTTT CASSPRDGRSGENTGELFF TRBJ2-2 TRBD2 - TRBV7-2
TGTGCCAGCAGCCAAGATCTTAACAGGGGTTACTATGGCTACACCTTC CASSQDLNRGYYGYTF TRBJ1-2 TRBD1 few TRBV4-2
TGTGCCAGCAGCTTAGCCGGCAGGGGGCGGGAGACCCAGTACTTC CASSLAGRGRETQYF TRBJ2-5 TRBD1 - TRBV7-9
TGTGCCAGCAGTCCCTCAGTGAACACTGAAGCTTTCTTT CASSPSVNTEAFF TRBJ1-1 - - TRBV11-2
TGTGCCAGCACCCCCGGGAGGGTCCACAATGAGCAGTTCTTC CASTPGRVHNEQFF TRBJ2-1 TRBD2 - TRBV7-2
TGTGCCAGTAGTATACTCGGCAATCAGCCCCAGCATTTT CASSILGNQPQHF TRBJ1-5 - once TRBV19
TGTGCCAGCTCACCCGACAGGGGGCAGGCTTTCTTT CASSPDRGQAFF TRBJ1-1 TRBD1 - TRBV18
TGTGCCAGCAGAGAACAAAGGGGGCAGGGAAACACCATATATTTT CASREQRGQGNTIYF TRBJ1-3 TRBD1 - TRBV6-6
TGTGCCAGCAGTTCCCAGGGAGGCGACACTGAAGCTTTCTTT CASSSQGGDTEAFF TRBJ1-1 - - TRBV11-3
TGTGCCAGCGGAGCCCGACAGGGGGCGAATGAAAAACTGTTTTTT CASGARQGANEKLFF TRBJ1-4 TRBD1 - TRBV2
TGTGCCAGTAGTATAGCGGGGGGCAACTATGGCTACACCTTC CASSIAGGNYGYTF TRBJ1-2 - - TRBV19
TGTGCCACCAGTGAATCCGGGACAGCTAATGAAAAACTGTTTTTT CATSESGTANEKLFF TRBJ1-4 TRBD1 - TRBV24-1
TGTGCCAGCAGCAACCAGGGTGTCAACACTGAAGCTTTCTTT CASSNQGVNTEAFF TRBJ1-1 - - TRBV28
TGTGCCAGCAGCCCTGGTGTAGTAGCGGGAGGAGTCGGTGAGCAGTTCTTC CASSPGVVAGGVGEQFF TRBJ2-1 TRBD2 - TRBV11-3
TGCGCCAGCAGCTTTAACGGGAGAGGGGGCACAGATACGCAGTATTTT CASSFNGRGGTDTQYF TRBJ2-3 - - TRBV5-1
TGTGCCAGCAGCTTTGGCGGGAGCGTAGATGAGCAGTTCTTC CASSFGGSVDEQFF TRBJ2-1 TRBD2 - TRBV7-9
TGTGCCAGCAGTTTGTGGCGGGGGGGTCTGGAGACCCAGTACTTC CASSLWRGGLETQYF TRBJ2-5 TRBD2 - TRBV27
TGTGCCAGCAGCTCCGCCGGGACTATCATCACCGGGGAGCTGTTTTTT CASSSAGTIITGELFF TRBJ2-2 TRBD2 - TRBV5-4
TGTGCCAGCAAAGAGGGAGATAGCAATCAGCCCCAGCATTTT CASKEGDSNQPQHF TRBJ1-5 - - TRBV6-5
TGTGCCAGCAGCTTCGGGACAGGGGACTACAATGAGCAGTTCTTC CASSFGTGDYNEQFF TRBJ2-1 TRBD1 - TRBV6-5
TGTGCCAGCACCCGAGAGGGCAACACTGAAGCTTTCTTT CASTREGNTEAFF TRBJ1-1 - few TRBV27
TGTGCCAGCTCACCGGGACAGGGGGCTACTGAAGCTTTCTTT CASSPGQGATEAFF TRBJ1-1 TRBD1 - TRBV18
TGTGCCAGCAGTCCCACAGTCTCTGGGGCCAACGTCCTGACTTTC CASSPTVSGANVLTF TRBJ2-6 - once TRBV7-9
TGTGCCAGCAGCTTATGGAGACGGGTCTCAGATACGCAGTATTTT CASSLWRRVSDTQYF TRBJ2-3 - once TRBV7-9
TGTGCCAGCAGCTTAGAGGTGGCAGGGTCGTATGGCTACACCTTC CASSLEVAGSYGYTF TRBJ1-2 - few TRBV7-9
TGTGCCAGCAATAAGCAAGAGGGGGCGGGAGGCTACACCTTC CASNKQEGAGGYTF TRBJ1-2 TRBD1 - TRBV6-5
TGTGCCATCACCCAGGGGAGTAACTATGGCTACACCTTC CAITQGSNYGYTF TRBJ1-2 - once TRBV10-3
TGCGCCAGCACCCGAGGGGGGGGCAATGAGCAGTTCTTC CASTRGGGNEQFF TRBJ2-1 - once TRBV5-1
TGTGCCAGCTCACCAAACTCCGGACAGCCGAACACCGGGGAGCTGTTTTTT CASSPNSGQPNTGELFF TRBJ2-2 - - TRBV18
TGTGCCAGCAGCCAGGGGAGGGATCAGCCCCAGCATTTT CASSQGRDQPQHF TRBJ1-5 - - TRBV6-4
TGTGCCAGCACGGGACAGGCCGGCGCTGAAGCTTTCTTT CASTGQAGAEAFF TRBJ1-1 TRBD1 once TRBV19
TGTGCCAGCAGCCCAGACAGGTTACGCGAGCAGTTCTTC CASSPDRLREQFF TRBJ2-1 - - TRBV6-6
TGTGCCAGCAGCTTTAGCGGGAGCCTCCCCCATGAGCAGTTCTTC CASSFSGSLPHEQFF TRBJ2-1 TRBD2 - TRBV5-6